A selection of T cell receptor beta chains follows, all from one sample in a study of cytomegalovirus exposure and HLA in healthy donors. Sequencing was performed with immunoSEQ multiplex PCR; in TCRdb, only in-frame clones are kept and a portion is missing. The sample includes under 80,000 clones, around three quarters seen only once; the top ten take approximately 7.2%. Sequencing was done on a sample of PBMCs. The receptors stem from a woman aged 40 to 49 in good health and CMV-seronegative. CDR3s include the opening cysteine and the closing phenylalanine or tryptophan. Each record gives: clone size, J gene, D gene, V gene, CDR3 protein. A D gene is named only where the DNA matches it firmly. Clone size appears in some rows only: once, few, many, or a class for an expanded clone.

clone size: -
J gene: TRBJ2-3
D gene: -
V gene: TRBV4-3
CDR3 protein: CASSQGLGVVQYF

clone size: -
J gene: TRBJ2-7
D gene: -
V gene: TRBV7-9
CDR3 protein: CASSLALGRSYEQYF

clone size: -
J gene: TRBJ1-1
D gene: -
V gene: TRBV19
CDR3 protein: CASSSRTGGSGSAEAFF

clone size: -
J gene: TRBJ1-1
D gene: TRBD1
V gene: TRBV7-6
CDR3 protein: CASSLRGKNTEAFF

clone size: few
J gene: TRBJ2-1
D gene: TRBD1
V gene: TRBV5-1
CDR3 protein: CASSPEGTGVNEQFF

clone size: -
J gene: TRBJ1-3
D gene: TRBD1
V gene: TRBV4-1
CDR3 protein: CASSPQDRASGNTIYF

clone size: -
J gene: TRBJ2-7
D gene: -
V gene: TRBV21-1
CDR3 protein: CASSKTEPTGTFTYEQYF

clone size: -
J gene: TRBJ2-4
D gene: -
V gene: TRBV15
CDR3 protein: CATSRPQGIGNIQYF

clone size: few
J gene: TRBJ1-1
D gene: -
V gene: TRBV5-1
CDR3 protein: CASSLGRGEAFF

clone size: -
J gene: -
D gene: -
V gene: TRBV7-8
CDR3 protein: CASSLNVGSSYEQYF

clone size: few
J gene: TRBJ1-2
D gene: TRBD1
V gene: TRBV18
CDR3 protein: CASSPRTGEGYTF

clone size: -
J gene: TRBJ1-3
D gene: -
V gene: TRBV18
CDR3 protein: CASSPMGQRNTIYF

clone size: once
J gene: TRBJ2-7
D gene: -
V gene: TRBV5-1
CDR3 protein: CASSLAGGWYEQYF

clone size: -
J gene: TRBJ2-3
D gene: -
V gene: TRBV5-1
CDR3 protein: CASSLAGSTDTQYF

clone size: few
J gene: TRBJ2-3
D gene: TRBD1
V gene: TRBV5-1
CDR3 protein: CASSLEPGQGTDTQYF

clone size: -
J gene: TRBJ2-1
D gene: TRBD2
V gene: TRBV5-5
CDR3 protein: CASSLFSGSNNEQFF

clone size: -
J gene: TRBJ1-1
D gene: TRBD1
V gene: TRBV5-1
CDR3 protein: CVEQGAVNTEAFF

clone size: few
J gene: TRBJ2-1
D gene: TRBD2
V gene: TRBV5-5
CDR3 protein: CASSRGTSGAYNEQFF

clone size: -
J gene: TRBJ1-4
D gene: -
V gene: TRBV14
CDR3 protein: CASSQEVGSLKKLFF

clone size: -
J gene: TRBJ1-5
D gene: -
V gene: TRBV28
CDR3 protein: CASSFRAGLNQPQHF

clone size: -
J gene: TRBJ2-5
D gene: TRBD2
V gene: TRBV15
CDR3 protein: CATSRVAGGPETQYF

clone size: -
J gene: TRBJ1-1
D gene: -
V gene: TRBV29-1
CDR3 protein: CSAGERPGEETEAFF

clone size: -
J gene: TRBJ2-2
D gene: TRBD1
V gene: TRBV19
CDR3 protein: CASNLGQGYAGELFF

clone size: -
J gene: TRBJ2-5
D gene: -
V gene: TRBV18
CDR3 protein: CASSPREETQYF

clone size: -
J gene: TRBJ2-6
D gene: -
V gene: TRBV7-9
CDR3 protein: CASRRGSGANVLTF

clone size: once
J gene: TRBJ2-7
D gene: TRBD2
V gene: TRBV19
CDR3 protein: CASSRGGLDEQYF

clone size: -
J gene: TRBJ2-1
D gene: TRBD2
V gene: TRBV6-4
CDR3 protein: CASSEPGTSGEAVKFF